The text below deals with one T cell receptor beta chain. Its antigen is not identified. The germline V gene has CDR1 SGHKS and CDR2 YYEKEE (reference sequence). The ends were cut back, 2 bases at V and 4 bases at J, with 6 bases in the middle. The CDR3 is 13 residues long. This entry is derived from a study of T cell repertoires in aging, cancer and after chemotherapy. The template was genomic DNA from peripheral blood, not RNA. TRB rearrangements spanning V, D and J were amplified using mixed TRB-A/B primers. TCRdb reprocessed the multiplex PCR reads with MiXCR, giving one entry per CDR3 protein. There are thousands of distinct CDR3 sequences in the sample; 32% occur only once, and about 11% lies in the top ten. Study conclusions and caveats: In each cancer cohort, median generation probability increased across chemotherapy, suggesting thymic output rebounded. Untreated cancer patients had significantly lower blood TCR diversity than age-matched healthy donors.

Specimen: blood. The chain employs TRBV5-5 and TRBJ2-2; D assignment may be TRBD1 or TRBD2 (5 bases each). The clonotype originates from a human donor in good health. The CDR3 protein is CASSFGGTGELFF. As DNA, the CDR3 is TGTGCCAGCAGCTTTGGGGGCACCGGGGAGCTGTTTTTT.